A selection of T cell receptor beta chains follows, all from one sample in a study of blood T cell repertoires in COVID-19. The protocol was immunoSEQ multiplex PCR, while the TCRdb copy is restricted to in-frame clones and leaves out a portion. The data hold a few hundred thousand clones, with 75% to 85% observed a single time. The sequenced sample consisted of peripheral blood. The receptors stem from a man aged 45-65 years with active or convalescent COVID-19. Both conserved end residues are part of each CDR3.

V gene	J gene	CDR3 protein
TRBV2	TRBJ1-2	CASSEGQGVRGYGYTF
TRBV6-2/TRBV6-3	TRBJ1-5	CASSLGTGINQPQHF
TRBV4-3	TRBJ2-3	CASSLAGGGIGDTQYF
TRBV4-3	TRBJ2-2	CASSQEGLAGLNHGELFF
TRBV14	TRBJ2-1	CASSGVGGASYNEQFF
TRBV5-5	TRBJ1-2	CASSLGRQGYGYTF
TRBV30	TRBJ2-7	CAWSYLLSSSSFF
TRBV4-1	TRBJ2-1	CASSLSGGAYNEQFF
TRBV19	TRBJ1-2	CASNPKRGLYYGYTF
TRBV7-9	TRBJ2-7	CASSLADRGYEQYF
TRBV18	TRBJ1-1	CASSPTGLGDTEAFF
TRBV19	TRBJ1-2	CASSIDFRTGVNYGYTF
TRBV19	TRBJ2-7	CASSMSRGTTYEQYF
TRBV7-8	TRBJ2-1	CASSPNPGQGPDEQFF
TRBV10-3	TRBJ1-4	CAISDHRGGANEKLFF
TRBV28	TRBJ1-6	CASSLGMGGAINSPLHF
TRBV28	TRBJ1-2	CASSLGRQGYGYTF
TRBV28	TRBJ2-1	CASSPARLADRNEQFF
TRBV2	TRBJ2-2	CASSGQNTGELFF
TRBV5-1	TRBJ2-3	CASSLGDRDTQYF
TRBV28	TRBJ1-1	CASSAAGFNTEAFF
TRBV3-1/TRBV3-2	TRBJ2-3	CASSQAGGDTQYF
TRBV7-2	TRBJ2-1	CASSLGIDNEQFF
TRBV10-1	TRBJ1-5	CASRPPGDRGAQPQHF
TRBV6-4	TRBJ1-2	CASSDSSLGGQNRLYGYTF
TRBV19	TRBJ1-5	CASSIVSLQYSNQPQHF
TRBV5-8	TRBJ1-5	CASSPRGEPQHF
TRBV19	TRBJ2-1	CASSPTSGAYEQFF
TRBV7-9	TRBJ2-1	CASSLGPDRQYNEQFF
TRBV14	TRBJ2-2	CASSQGGPGAWNTGELFF
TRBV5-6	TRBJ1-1	CASSLLAGEFTEAFF
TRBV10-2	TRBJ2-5	CASSDPPGPQETQYF
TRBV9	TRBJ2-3	CASSSPSTSGGPRTDTQYF
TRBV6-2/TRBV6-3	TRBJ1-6	CASSLQGEANSPLHF
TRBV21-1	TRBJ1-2	CASSFPGTGGLNYGYTF
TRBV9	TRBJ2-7	CASSASPVQSYEQYF
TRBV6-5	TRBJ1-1	CASSPGQGVGAEAFF
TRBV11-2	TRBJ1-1	CASSLDTRVEAFF
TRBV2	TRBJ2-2	CASSGQGETGELFF
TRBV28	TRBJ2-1	CASTLAGGINEQFF
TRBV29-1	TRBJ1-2	CSVEELGQYGYTF
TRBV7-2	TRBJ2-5	CASSLERGPETQYF
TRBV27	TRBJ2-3	CASRGSGGGTDTQYF
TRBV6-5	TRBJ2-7	CASRGTSYEQYF
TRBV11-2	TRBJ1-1	CASSPWTAKAFF
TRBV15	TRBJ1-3	CATSRDRSSWPRIGNTIYF
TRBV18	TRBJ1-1	CASSPGGQFNTEAFF
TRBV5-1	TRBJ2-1	CASSLTGQGNNEQFF
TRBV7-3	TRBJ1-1	CASSSRGRDTEAFF
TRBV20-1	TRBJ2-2	CSARSPGELFF
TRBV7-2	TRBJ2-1	CASIGTSAYNEQFF
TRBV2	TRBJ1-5	CASSADGLNQPQHF
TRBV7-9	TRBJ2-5	CASNQGFRETQYF
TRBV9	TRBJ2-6	CASSVRGTGDASGANVLTF
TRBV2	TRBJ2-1	CASRDRGIVGEQFF
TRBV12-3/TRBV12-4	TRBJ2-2	CASTNGETGELFF
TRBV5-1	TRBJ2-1	CASSLGIAGGINEQFF
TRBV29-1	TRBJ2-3	CSVEDRGLTDTQYF
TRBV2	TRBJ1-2	CASSEGNSIYGYTF
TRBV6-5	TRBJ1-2	CASIGKSPANYGYTF